Here is one TCR beta chain with its context. V trimming: 3 bases; J trimming: 5 bases; junction bases outside the gene matches: 8. This CDR3 contains 16 residues. The germline CDR1 and CDR2 sequences are SGHTA and FQGNSA. The sample originates from a study of T-cell reconstitution after alpha-beta-depleted transplantation in children. Unique molecular identifiers tagged the TCRbeta library. Each CDR3 protein is one row after TCRdb ran MiXCR on the PCR reads. The sample contains approximately 390,000 distinct CDR3 sequences, approximately 10% of which appear only once. The chain joins TRBV7-2 to TRBJ2-5; 11 nucleotides agree with TRBD1. This specimen consisted of PBMCs from the stem cell graft donor, obtained from the stem cell graft. This TCR came from a human donor who donated a stem cell graft to a child with acute myeloid leukemia. CDR3 sequence reads: CASSFWTGGLSETQYF. CDR3 bases: TGTGCCAGCAGCTTCTGGACAGGGGGCCTAAGCGAGACCCAGTACTTC.